The clone carrying this T cell receptor beta chain was detected ten times or more. Antigen specificity is unknown. As it was prepared, the TCRbeta library received unique molecular identifiers. TCRdb re-analysed the PCR reads in MiXCR, keeping a single row per CDR3 protein. The data show 250,000 or so distinct CDR3 sequences, roughly 7.7% seen once. The sample comes from a study of T-cell reconstitution after alpha-beta-depleted transplantation in children. Germline CDR1 reads MDHEN; CDR2 reads SYDVKM. This CDR3 contains 16 residues. V lost 0 bases, J lost 2 bases, and 3 bases stayed unmatched. Findings and limits, study-wide: Reportedly, roughly two months post-transplant, alpha-beta T cells arose from several hundred expanded graft clones. One year after transplant, T-cell counts and diversity came mostly from newly produced T cells. Some patients' high day-60 TCRbeta diversity was attributed to recipient cells surviving conditioning.

The input for sequencing was PBMCs, mostly from graft donor cells, taken 180 days after TCRalphabeta/CD19-depleted stem cell transplant. This TCR was sampled from a male patient younger than 18 who had a stem cell transplant for acute lymphoblastic leukemia, so the T cells may come from the graft donor. The V gene is TRBV28, the J gene TRBJ2-7, with TRBD2 matching over 11 bases. CDR3 region: CASSLWASGRTYEQYF. The DNA for the CDR3 is TGTGCCAGCAGTTTATGGGCTAGCGGGAGGACCTACGAGCAGTACTTC.